These 10 T cell receptor beta chains were all obtained from the same sample, sequenced in a study of T cells after yellow fever vaccination. A single record per CDR3 protein comes from TCRdb applying MiXCR to the 5' RACE reads. This sample has 550,000 or so distinct CDR3 sequences; approximately 21% occur once, and the top ten carry about 13%. The sample here was PBMCs, taken 15 days after the yellow fever booster vaccination. The receptors stem from a man aged 25-40 years who received the YFV17D yellow fever vaccine.

Only a few counts were recorded for this clonotype. The CDR3 loop reads CASSLEGWASGHYEQYF. CDR3 DNA: TGTGCCAGCAGCTTAGAGGGTTGGGCTAGCGGCCACTACGAGCAGTACTTC. This sequence joins TRBV7-9 and TRBJ2-7; 7 bases match TRBD2. Germline CDR1 and CDR2: SEHNR and FQNEAQ (reference sequence). This CDR3 is 17 amino acids long. V shed 1 base and J 3 bases; nucleotides not matched to a gene: 12.

This clonotype turned up a few times. V and J are TRBV5-1 and TRBJ2-1; 8 positions match TRBD2. CDR3 length: 15 amino acids. Trimming cost V 4 bases and J 4 bases; bases outside gene matches: 7. Germline V gene sequence: CDR1 SGHRS, CDR2 YFSETQ. CDR3 nucleotide sequence: TGCGCCAGCAGCACCGACACGGGGGGGTACAATGAGCAGTTCTTC. As protein: CASSTDTGGYNEQFF. The whole variable domain, filled in from reference TRBV5-1 and TRBJ2-1, reads KAGVTQTPRYLIKTRGQQVTLSCSPISGHRSVSWYQQTPGQGLQFLFEYFSETQRNKGNFPGRFSGRQFSNSRSEMNVSTLELGDSALYLCASSTDTGGYNEQFFGPGTRLTVL.

V and J are TRBV6-1 and TRBJ2-2, with TRBD2 matching over 7 bases. Germline V gene data show CDR1 as MNHNS and CDR2 as SASEGT. This CDR3 contains 14 residues. V shed 8 bases, J shed 7 bases, and the junction held 10 bases outside the gene matches. CDR3 DNA: TGTGCCAGCGCCTCGGGGGGAGTAATCGGGGAGCTGTTTTTT. Its protein product is CASASGGVIGELFF.

This clonotype came up a few times. The chain carries TRBV11-2 and TRBJ2-7; 11 nucleotides align to TRBD2. The germline gives CDR1 SGHAT, CDR2 FQNNGV. The CDR3 has 17 residues. The junction had 8 bases not matched to a gene; V was cut back by 0 bases and J by 4 bases. This CDR3 reads CASSLDGLAGGWYEQYF. CDR3 nucleotide sequence: TGTGCCAGCAGCTTAGATGGTCTAGCGGGAGGATGGTACGAGCAGTACTTC.

This clonotype was recorded only once. The chain combines TRBV18 with TRBJ1-1; D call uncertain. Trimming shortened V by 4 bases and J by 7 bases, and 13 bases separated the two germline ends. The CDR3 totals 13 residues. Germline-derived CDR1 and CDR2 are KGHSH and LQKENI. CDR3: CASSLGVEGEAFF. The CDR3 DNA sequence: TGTGCCAGCTCACTCGGGGTTGAGGGTGAAGCTTTCTTT.

The V gene is TRBV18, the J gene TRBJ2-3, with D perhaps matching TRBD1 (6 bases). This CDR3 is 14 amino acids long. V lost 2 bases, J lost 8 bases, and 14 bases lay in between. Germline CDR1 is KGHSH and CDR2 is LQKENI. CDR3 in DNA: TGTGCCAGCTCACCAGGACAGCTGGCGGGTACGCAGTATTTT. Protein: CASSPGQLAGTQYF.

This chain's CDR3 is CASSSPGTVSYEQYF. In DNA, the CDR3 is TGTGCCAGCAGTTCTCCCGGGACAGTATCTTACGAGCAGTACTTC. This chain uses TRBV6-5 with TRBJ2-7; 7 bases map to TRBD1. The CDR3 spans 15 residues. The junction had 10 bases not matched to a gene; V was cut back by 4 bases and J by 4 bases. The V gene's germline CDR1 is MNHEY and CDR2 SVGAGI.

The V gene is TRBV10-3, the J gene TRBJ2-1; tentative D call: TRBD2 (5 bases). This CDR3 has 12 amino acids. Germline lookup yields CDR1 ENHRY and CDR2 SYGVKD. Trimming cost V 9 bases and J 5 bases, with 11 bases left between them. This CDR3 reads CAILDWDNEQFF. Written as DNA, the CDR3 is TGTGCCATATTGGACTGGGACAATGAGCAGTTCTTC.

This rearrangement joins TRBV29-1 to TRBJ2-1, with TRBD1 matching 11 bases. This CDR3 has 13 amino acids. V was clipped by 5 bases and J by 9 bases; unmatched bases: 6. The germline CDR1 and CDR2 sequences are SQVTM and ANQGSEA. CDR3 sequence (DNA): TGCAGCGTTTTACGGGACAGGGGGACTGAGCAGTTCTTC. It encodes CSVLRDRGTEQFF.

J is TRBJ1-4 and V is TRBV18; D remains unclear. The V end was cut by 6 bases, the J end by 7 bases, with 18 bases between. The CDR3 length is 15 residues. Germline CDR1 and CDR2: KGHSH and LQKENI. The CDR3 reads CASSYDGNRGEKLFF. The CDR3 coding sequence is TGTGCCAGCTCGTACGACGGAAACCGGGGTGAAAAACTGTTTTTT.